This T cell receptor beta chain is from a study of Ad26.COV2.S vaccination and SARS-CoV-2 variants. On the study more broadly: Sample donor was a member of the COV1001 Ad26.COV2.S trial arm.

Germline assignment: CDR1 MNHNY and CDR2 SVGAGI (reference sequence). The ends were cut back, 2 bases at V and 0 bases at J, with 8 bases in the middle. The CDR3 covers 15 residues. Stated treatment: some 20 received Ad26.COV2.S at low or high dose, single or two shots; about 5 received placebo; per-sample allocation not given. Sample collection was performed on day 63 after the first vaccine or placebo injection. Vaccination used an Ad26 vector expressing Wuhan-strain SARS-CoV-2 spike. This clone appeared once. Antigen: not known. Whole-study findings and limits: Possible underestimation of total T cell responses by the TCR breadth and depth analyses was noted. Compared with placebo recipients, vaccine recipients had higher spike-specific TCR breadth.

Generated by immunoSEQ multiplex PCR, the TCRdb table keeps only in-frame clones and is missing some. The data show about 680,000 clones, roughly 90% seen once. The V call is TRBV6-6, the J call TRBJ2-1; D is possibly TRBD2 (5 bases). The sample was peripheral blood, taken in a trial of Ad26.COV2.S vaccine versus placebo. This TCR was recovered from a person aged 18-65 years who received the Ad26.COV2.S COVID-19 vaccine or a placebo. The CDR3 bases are TGTGCCAGCAGTTACAGGAGCGGCTCCTACAATGAGCAGTTCTTC. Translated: CASSYRSGSYNEQFF.